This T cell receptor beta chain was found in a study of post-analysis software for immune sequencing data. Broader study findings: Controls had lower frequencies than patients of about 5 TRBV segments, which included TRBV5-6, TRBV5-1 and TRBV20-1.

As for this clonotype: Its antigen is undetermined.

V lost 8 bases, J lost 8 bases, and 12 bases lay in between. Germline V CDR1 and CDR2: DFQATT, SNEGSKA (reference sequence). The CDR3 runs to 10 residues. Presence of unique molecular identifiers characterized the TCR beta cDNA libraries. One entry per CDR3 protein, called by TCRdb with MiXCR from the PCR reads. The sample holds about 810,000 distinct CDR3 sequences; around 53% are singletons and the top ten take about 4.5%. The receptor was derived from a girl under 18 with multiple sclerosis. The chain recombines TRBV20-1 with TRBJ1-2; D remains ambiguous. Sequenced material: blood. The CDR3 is CSTPTLGYTF. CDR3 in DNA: TGCAGTACCCCGACTTTAGGCTACACCTTC.